One and the same sample provided the 10 T cell receptor beta chains below, sequenced in a study of shared clonotypes between healthy human individuals. Repertoires were generated with immunoSEQ multiplex PCR, while TCRdb's copy carries only in-frame clones and drops some. Of about 1 million clones in the sample, roughly 70% are singletons; the top ten hold about 1.5%. Sample: memory CD4+ T cells sorted from blood. Subset denoted: CD45RA-negative fraction. The receptor set was obtained from a man aged 18 to 30 in good health.

The chain recombines TRBV6-5 with TRBJ2-2; no clear D gene. Germline lookup yields CDR1 MNHEY and CDR2 SVGAGI. The CDR3 sequence is 15 residues long. With 5 bases removed from V and 1 base from J, the gap between germline ends came to 11 bases. Here the CDR3 reads CASSPSSWNTGELFF. As DNA, the CDR3 is TGTGCCAGCAGTCCGAGCAGCTGGAACACCGGGGAGCTGTTTTTT.

The chain uses TRBV7-2 and TRBJ1-4; 7 bases fit TRBD1. From germline, CDR1 is SGHTA and CDR2 FQGNSA. The J segment lost 4 bases and the V segment lost 4 bases, leaving 3 bases of the junction unmatched. The CDR3 runs 14 residues. As DNA, the CDR3 is TGTGCCAGCAGCTCCGGACAGGTTAATGAAAAACTGTTTTTT. As protein: CASSSGQVNEKLFF.

J is TRBJ2-2 and V is TRBV6-1, with a possible D match to TRBD1 (6 bases). The CDR3 runs to 14 residues. V gave up 5 bases and J gave up 2 bases, with 9 bases separating them. CDR1 MNHNS and CDR2 SASEGT come from the germline V gene. The CDR3 loop reads CASSKGGNTGELFF. DNA for the CDR3: TGTGCCAGCAGTAAAGGGGGTAACACCGGGGAGCTGTTTTTT.

The V call is TRBV30, the J call TRBJ1-2; D unresolved. Trimming removed 7 bases from V and 8 bases from J, with 20 bases in between. Germline lookup yields CDR1 GTSNPN and CDR2 SVGIG (reference sequence). This CDR3 spans 13 amino acids. CDR3: CALTRERREGYTF. The CDR3 nucleotides read TGTGCCTTAACCCGCGAGCGCCGCGAGGGCTACACCTTC. Full variable domain (remainder filled in from reference TRBV30 and TRBJ1-2): SQTIHQWPATLVQPVGSPLSLECTVEGTSNPNLYWYRQAAGRGLQLLFYSVGIGQISSEVPQNLSASRPQDRQFILSSKKLLLSDSGFYLCALTRERREGYTFGSGTRLTVV.

Of note for this clone: Being one base from a much bigger clone, this may be a read error. The rearrangement uses TRBV6-1 and TRBJ1-1; 7 nucleotides agree with TRBD1. The germline gives CDR1 MNHNS, CDR2 SASEGT. The CDR3 sequence is 14 residues long. V was pared by 6 bases and J by 1 base, with 5 bases of the junction left unmatched. The CDR3 DNA is TGTGCCAGCAGCTTCCGACAGGGGAACACTGAAGCTTTCTTT. As protein: CASSFRQGNTEAFF.

Concerning this clone itself: Sequence at one end of the junction differs from germline and may be a read error. The chain uses TRBV23-1 and TRBJ2-2; D uncertain. TRBV23-1 is known as an ORF, though its function is uncertain. The CDR3 spans 15 residues. The CDR3 nucleotides read TGCGCCAGCAGGCAATGTACGTGGGGTGGCGGGGAGCTGTTTTTT. It specifies CASRQCTWGGGELFF.

This clone was seen many times. The chain combines TRBV7-2 with TRBJ2-1, with 9 bases matching TRBD1. Looked up from germline, CDR1 is SGHTA and CDR2 is FQGNSA. The CDR3 contains 16 residues. Unmatched junction bases numbered 9, after V lost 4 bases and J lost 5 bases. This CDR3 reads CASSSYRDRVNNEQFF. CDR3 nucleotide sequence: TGTGCCAGCAGCTCCTACCGGGACAGGGTTAACAATGAGCAGTTCTTC.

This clone has only a few counts. This chain uses TRBV5-1 with TRBJ2-1; 7 bases are shared with TRBD2. The CDR3 runs 13 residues. Per germline, CDR1 SGHRS and CDR2 YFSETQ. V lost 4 bases, J lost 8 bases, and 6 bases stayed unmatched. As DNA, the CDR3 is TGCGCCAGCAGCCTACTAACTAGCGATGAGCAGTTCTTC. It encodes CASSLLTSDEQFF.

The chain recombines TRBV5-1 with TRBJ2-1; D is perhaps TRBD1 (5 bases). The CDR3 is 15 amino acids. Germline assignment: CDR1 SGHRS and CDR2 YFSETQ. Trimming took 0 bases from V and 4 from J, leaving 11 bases between them. CDR3 residues: CASSLGQTNYNEQFF. The CDR3, as DNA: TGCGCCAGCAGCTTGGGACAGACGAATTACAATGAGCAGTTCTTC.

J is TRBJ1-4 and V is TRBV28, with D unresolved. Looked up from germline, CDR1 is MDHEN and CDR2 is SYDVKM. Between the trimmed V and J ends, which lost 3 bases and 0 bases, there was a span of 5 bases. The CDR3 has 14 residues. Written as DNA, the CDR3 is TGTGCCAGCAGTTTTTCTACAACTAATGAAAAACTGTTTTTT. Translating it yields CASSFSTTNEKLFF.